This entry features one T cell receptor (beta chain) sequence. Its binding antigen is unknown. No much larger clone exists at a distance of one base, and base qualities are not known. The cohort was made up of 650 to 700 healthy bone marrow donors. All cohort members were sampled while nominally healthy, although unrecorded immune exposures were likely present. The donor tested CMV seronegative and was one of the 352 seronegative cohort members. Every donor gave a peripheral blood sample, and the peripheral blood mononuclear cells from that sample were used for TCR beta sequencing. The Qiagen DNeasy Blood Extraction Kit was used to extract genomic DNA from the blood cell samples. The library relied on the immunoSEQ multiplex PCR assay. The multiplex PCR relied on a mix of 60 forward primers for TCR Vbeta segments and 13 reverse primers for TCR Jbeta segments. Amplification of the CDR3 region of rearranged TCR beta genes was performed with a multiplex PCR assay on genomic DNA. Amplified TCR beta libraries were sequenced as 87-base-pair reads on the Illumina HiSeq System. The source study handled its data this way. A later analysis tallied tens of millions of unique TCR beta chains across the 666 repertoires, and about 10 million of those chains were shared by two or more donors. Raw reads were error-corrected and collapsed into unique sequences by a nearest-neighbor algorithm in which closely related sequences were merged to remove PCR and sequencing errors. CDR3 sequences were aligned to IMGT reference sequences to assign V, D and J gene segments. Each retained sequence needed at least a six-nucleotide match to both a V gene segment and a J gene segment. Rearrangements were classified as productive when the CDR3 lacked stop codons and remained in frame with V and J, and all other rearrangements were classified as non-productive. Following IMGT convention, CDR3 was defined as the stretch from the second conserved V-encoded cysteine to the conserved J-encoded phenylalanine. In an earlier analysis of approximately 590 of the donors, sequences lacking an unambiguous match to a single V gene segment were excluded. An earlier analysis of roughly 590 of the donors called V segments functional above 56.7% productive rearrangements and segregating when the between-donor standard deviation exceeded 5%. To diagnose cytomegalovirus status from the catalog of TCR beta chain sequences, a statistical classification framework was built. A later analysis assigned V and J genes by comparing TCR nucleotide sequences with IMGT/GENE-DB human TR gene sequences. Using the TCRdist pipeline, a later analysis assigned CDR3 sequences along with most-parsimonious VDJ recombination scenarios. A later analysis defined each TCR beta chain by its CDR3 amino acid sequence plus V-gene family, and excluded reads lacking a unique V-gene family. A later analysis removed 592 highly shared, low-generation-probability nucleotide sequences to deal with suspected cross-contamination and a sequencing artifact. In a later analysis, a clonal expansion index was calculated for each public chain from normalized within-repertoire ranks of inferred template counts. A later analysis computed generation probabilities with a VDJ recombination model fitted to out-of-frame rearrangements, and checked the results against IGoR. In a later analysis, TCR-TCR, TCR-HLA and TCR-CMV co-occurrence was scored with hypergeometric tests, and a repertoire-size bias correction was applied to TCR pairs. A later analysis estimated false discovery rates by permuting HLA or CMV assignments 20 times. In a later analysis, co-occurring TCRs were grouped using DBSCAN, and TCRdist sequence similarity was added for clustering within HLA-allele-positive subsets. Co-occurrence clustering excluded repertoires with fewer than 30,000 or more than 120,000 public chains, plus five with anomalous nucleotide sharing. Entries here come from immuneACCESS through TCRdb and include only in-frame sequences with V and J called. Some clones fail to appear in such tables; in the studies checked, an unresolved V gene covers under half of the shortfall, and the cause of the remainder is unknown. The V and J calls and clone size were taken over from that table, and D and trimming were inferred from the DNA. The sample profile shows 150,000 to 160,000 clones; about 88% of them were found once. The ten most abundant clones make up about 2.3% of the sample.

The V end gives up 1 base and the J end 2 bases, leaving 11 bases in the junction not matched to a gene. Taken from cysteine to phenylalanine, the CDR3 has 17 residues. Just CDR3 DNA is preserved here, 51 bases in frame from base 1. CDR1 is given as SGHAT and CDR2 as FQNNGV, both from the germline V gene. This record belongs to a study of cytomegalovirus exposure and HLA in healthy donors (dated by TCRdb to 2016 to 2017). About the investigation overall: An earlier analysis of fewer than 750 of the donors reported 276 Gb of sequence data and 95 million to 130 million unique TCR beta sequences obtained from approximately 180 million T cells. An early release covering roughly 600 HLA-typed donors comprised 250 to 350 gigabases of sequencing data and around 85 million unique TCR sequences. Of the roughly 400 genotyped donors, around 81% fell in the genetic ancestry cluster associated with self-reported Caucasian donors. The study was designed to test whether signatures of past pathogen exposure could be identified by cataloging public T cell receptors. The T cell repertoires of several hundred subjects were profiled by immunosequencing and related to cytomegalovirus serostatus. Besides the first cohort of more than 650 subjects, a separate validation cohort made up of 120 or so different subjects was used. High-throughput TCR immunosequencing, statistical association of individual TCRs with disease status, and machine learning were combined to predict cytomegalovirus infection status. A later analysis re-examined previously published TCR beta repertoires from over 500 donors and added high-resolution HLA genotyping to investigate patterns of TCR occurrence. The later analysis used no new phenotypic data to find candidate immune exposures, relying instead on TCR beta sequences and their occurrence across donors. To decide whether each TCR beta V gene segment behaved as functional or pseudogenic, an earlier analysis of 587 of the donors relied on high-throughput TCR beta sequencing. Donor age, sex, ethnicity and CMV serostatus were compiled together with the repertoire data. A later genetic analysis used genome-wide SNP genotypes for about 60% of the roughly 700 donors, treating that subset as a discovery cohort. All discovery cohort repertoires had been generated on a single sequencing platform. HLA typing covered class I and class II loci at four-digit resolution. Typing coverage varied by locus: roughly 620-640 donors for A, B, C, DRB1 and DQB1; roughly 510 for DQA1; nearly 610 for DPA1; around 450 for DPB1. A few DR-DQ haplotypes were treated as single units for association and clustering because of strong linkage in the cohort. On average, around 240,000 unique TCR beta nucleotide sequences were sequenced per donor among some 420 genotyped donors of the cohort, with 15% to 20% of those sequences being non-productive.

Results the study describes overall, beyond this receptor: In an earlier analysis of 450 to 750 of the donors, most TCR beta V segments appeared in productive rearrangements about 90% or about 30% of the time, broadly matching IMGT annotations. A later analysis found that HLA-associated TCR beta chains were more clonally expanded and had lower generation probabilities than equally common non-associated chains. The earlier analysis of fewer than 750 of the donors excluded some 15 rarely observed V segments, including chromosome 9 orphons, because counts were too low. Because the 87-base-pair reads could not distinguish some IMGT-functional V segments, including TRBV6-2 and TRBV6-3, those segments were excluded. A later analysis reported that several top co-occurrence clusters appeared linked to parvovirus B19, influenza, CMV and Epstein-Barr virus. V-gene and J-gene trimming of TCR beta chains was associated with a missense DCLRE1C variant in a later genetic analysis, and the association was replicated in an independent cohort. According to a later genetic analysis, donors in an Asian-associated ancestry cluster had fewer N-insertions in productive TCRs than the approximately 630-donor mean. In the study, some 160 TCR beta chains were listed as associated with cytomegalovirus. Correlated functional status among segregating V segments might be attributable to linkage disequilibrium, but an unknown experimental factor could not be ruled out. In both the original and validation cohorts, the classifier was reported to diagnose cytomegalovirus status with high specificity and sensitivity. Most CMV-associated TCR beta chains appeared to be HLA-restricted in a later analysis, and the HLA associations seemed to be driven largely by CMV exposure. CMV serostatus was the only immune exposure information available for the cohort. This cohort had only TCR beta chains sequenced, and the lack of alpha or paired-chain data limited which features could be detected. In a later analysis, over 15,000 TCR beta sequences were associated with specific HLA alleles at a false discovery rate of 0.05. A later analysis found that TCR association rates varied across HLA loci, with DRB1 alleles showing the most associated TCRs and HLA-C alleles the fewest. A further reported finding was that TCR beta sequences accurately predicted the HLA-A and HLA-B alleles for most subjects in the first cohort. Assigning TCR associations to individual alleles was difficult when HLA alleles, especially DR and DQ, strongly co-occurred. The sequencing pipeline was judged likely to have produced a cluster of highly shared sequence variants as a technical artifact. In vitro tests confirmed that a few of the cytomegalovirus-associated TCR beta chains recognize cytomegalovirus antigens. Because HLA typing was unavailable for some donors at each locus, only the typed subset was used in association tests. Roughly uniform sequencing depth across donors was assumed in presence/absence analyses, although this assumption may not hold. Most TCR sequences were seen in very few donors, while some public TCRs were found in many individuals. The authors suggested that the approach could potentially be generalized to other disease states and immunological phenotypes.

Recombination connected TRBV11-2 to TRBJ2-7, and 7 junction bases match TRBD1. Source material: PBMCs. The TCR sequence derives from a woman younger than 35 in good health and CMV-seronegative. The encoded CDR3 is CASSLGGLGTVAYEQYF. The DNA sequence follows: TGTGCCAGCAGCTTAGGGGGTTTAGGGACAGTTGCCTACGAGCAGTACTTC.